This entry lists 17 T cell receptor beta chains sequenced from one sample in a study of CD8 T cells in ankylosing spondylitis. Study results and caveats: Characteristic, it appeared, of ankylosing spondylitis blood was a TCR beta motif of seven or eight highly homologous variants.

TCRdb recomputed calls from the 5' RACE reads with MiXCR, one row per CDR3 protein. This sample has some 100,000 distinct CDR3 sequences, with roughly 8.8% found just once. No antigen has been assigned to these receptors. The sample comprised blood, either unsorted or a sorted T cell fraction (not recorded which). The receptors originated from a male donor with ankylosing spondylitis.

This chain connects TRBV7-6 to TRBJ2-1, with 9 positions matching TRBD2. J lost 6 bases, V lost 1 base, and 4 bases had no gene match. CDR3 length: 15 amino acids. Germline CDR1 and CDR2: SGHVS and FNYEAQ. As DNA, the CDR3 is TGTGCCAGCAGCTTAGTGGCTAGCGGGATCAATGAGCAGTTCTTC. It is translated as CASSLVASGINEQFF.

In its sample, this clonotype was seen a few times. The chain carries TRBV4-2 and TRBJ2-2, with 8 bases aligning to TRBD1. The CDR3 consists of 17 residues. CDR1 is LGHNA and CDR2 is YNFKEQ in the germline V gene. The V and J ends lost 0 bases and 7 bases, in that order; junction bases with no gene match: 10. This CDR3 reads CASSQENTGGLSGELFF. The CDR3 nucleotides read TGTGCCAGCAGCCAAGAGAACACAGGGGGATTGAGCGGGGAGCTGTTTTTT.

This clonotype was found a few times. V usage is TRBV30 and J usage is TRBJ2-1; tentative D call: TRBD2 (6 bases). Trimming stripped 5 bases from V and 5 bases from J, with 13 bases between. CDR1 is GTSNPN, CDR2 SVGIG, per germline (reference sequence). CDR3 size: 13 residues. The CDR3 nucleotides read TGTGCCTGGGGTCACGGGAGAGACAATGAGCAGTTCTTC. Translating gives CAWGHGRDNEQFF.

This clonotype was counted only a few times. The chain has TRBV12-3 or TRBV12-4 and TRBJ2-2; no firm D call. CDR3 size: 15 residues. With 1 base removed from V and 6 bases from J, the gap between germline ends came to 12 bases. Here the CDR3 DNA reads TGTGCCAGCAGTTTAGGCCAGGATCCCGCCGGGGAGCTGTTTTTT. It is translated as CASSLGQDPAGELFF.

This clonotype was seen at least ten times. The chain couples TRBV10-3 to TRBJ2-3; TRBD2 might be the D (6 bases). The CDR3 has 15 residues. The V and J ends lost 3 bases and 4 bases respectively, with 14 bases between them. Germline values: CDR1 ENHRY, CDR2 SYGVKD. CDR3 DNA: TGTGCCATCAGTGATCCGGACGGGGAGGCAGATACGCAGTATTTT. Its protein is CAISDPDGEADTQYF.

This sequence joins TRBV5-1 and TRBJ2-1, with 12 bases that match TRBD2. This CDR3 contains 17 residues. CDR1 and CDR2 (germline): SGHRS, YFSETQ. Trimming at V came to 0 bases and at J to 7 bases, leaving 8 bases not matched to a gene. The CDR3 sequence is CASSLGLAGVFGNEQFF. In DNA form, the CDR3 reads TGCGCCAGCAGCTTGGGACTAGCGGGGGTGTTCGGAAATGAGCAGTTCTTC. Drawing the rest from reference TRBV5-1 and TRBJ2-1, the complete variable domain is KAGVTQTPRYLIKTRGQQVTLSCSPISGHRSVSWYQQTPGQGLQFLFEYFSETQRNKGNFPGRFSGRQFSNSRSEMNVSTLELGDSALYLCASSLGLAGVFGNEQFFGPGTRLTVL.

This clonotype appeared many times. The chain couples TRBV4-1 to TRBJ2-5; D perhaps matches TRBD1 (8 bases). This CDR3 comprises 15 residues. Germline V gene lookup returns CDR1 MGHRA and CDR2 YSYEKL. Deletions cut 5 bases from V and 4 bases from J, with 17 bases between. CDR3: CASSAQGGVRETQYF. In DNA, the CDR3 is TGCGCCAGCAGCGCACAGGGGGGGGTTCGAGAGACCCAGTACTTC.

This clonotype was picked up many times. The rearrangement joins TRBV9 to TRBJ1-5, with 9 bases matching TRBD1. J gave up 4 bases and V 3 bases, and 5 bases lay outside the gene matches. Germline loops: CDR1 SGDLS, CDR2 YYNGEE. This CDR3 has 15 amino acids. The CDR3 protein is CASSEGQGWNQPQHF. The CDR3 DNA sequence: TGTGCCAGCAGCGAGGGACAGGGATGGAATCAGCCCCAGCATTTT.

The chain joins TRBV6-1 to TRBJ2-7, with 10 bases identical to TRBD1. The CDR3 sequence is 14 residues long. With V trimmed by 1 base and J by 4 bases, 1 base remained unmatched. Germline V lookup: CDR1 MNHNS, CDR2 SASEGT. This CDR3 reads CASSEGTGGYEQYV. The CDR3 DNA follows: TGTGCCAGCAGTGAAGGGACAGGGGGTTACGAGCAGTACGTC.

The genes are TRBV19 and TRBJ1-4; tentatively, D is TRBD1 (5 bases). Per germline, CDR1 LNHDA and CDR2 SQIVND (reference sequence). Trimming shortened V by 5 bases and J by 0 bases, and 16 bases separated the two germline ends. The CDR3 has 17 residues. The CDR3 DNA follows: TGTGCCAGTAGTGATCGACAGACAATTGCAACTAATGAAAAACTGTTTTTT. Protein sequence: CASSDRQTIATNEKLFF.

The chain combines TRBV14 with TRBJ1-1; D call uncertain. The germline V gene has CDR1 SGHDN and CDR2 FVKESK. The V and J ends lost 2 bases and 1 base respectively, with 8 bases between them. The CDR3 is made up of 14 amino acids. In nucleotides, the CDR3 is TGTGCCAGCAGCCAACGGATAACGAACACTGAAGCTTTCTTT. Translated, it gives CASSQRITNTEAFF.

As DNA, the CDR3 is TGTGCCAGCAGTGACTCGGGGACTAGCGGGACGGTATTCTTC. It translates to CASSDSGTSGTVFF. V and J are TRBV6-4 and TRBJ2-1; 13 bases align to TRBD2. Germline values: CDR1 MRHNA, CDR2 SNTAGT. With V trimmed by 0 bases and J by 16 bases, 6 bases remained unmatched. The CDR3 spans 14 residues.

Comments on this clonotype: A much larger clone lies one base from this, so it may be a read error. The rearrangement joins TRBV29-1 to TRBJ1-2; no reliable D call. V lost 6 bases, J lost 4 bases, and 18 bases lay in between. This CDR3 has 14 amino acids. Germline values: CDR1 SQVTM, CDR2 ANQGSEA. As DNA, the CDR3 is TGCAGCGTAGATAACTGGGTATCGAGCTATGGCTACACCTTC. Translation: CSVDNWVSSYGYTF.

At least ten counts were recorded for this clonotype. V and J are TRBV12-3 or TRBV12-4 and TRBJ2-2; perhaps TRBD2 as D (6 bases). Trimming stripped 2 bases from V and 1 base from J, with 8 bases between. The CDR3 is made up of 15 amino acids. This CDR3 is CASSLQRVNTGELFF. The DNA for the CDR3 is TGTGCCAGCAGTTTACAGCGGGTGAACACCGGGGAGCTGTTTTTT.

In this sample, this clonotype turned up many times. The rearrangement uses TRBV11-2 and TRBJ2-2; 7 bases align to TRBD1. V was clipped by 5 bases and J by 4 bases; unmatched bases: 7. This CDR3 contains 15 residues. Germline CDR1 is SGHAT and CDR2 is FQNNGV. The CDR3 nucleotides read TGTGCCAGCAGCCCAAAGGGGGCCACCACCGGGGAGCTGTTTTTT. Amino acids: CASSPKGATTGELFF.

The chain carries TRBV7-9 and TRBJ1-4; D possibly corresponds to TRBD1 (5 bases). The CDR3 is 12 residues long. V was shortened by 10 bases and J by 7 bases, with 13 bases between the two germline ends. Germline CDR1 and CDR2: SEHNR and FQNEAQ (reference sequence). Here the CDR3 DNA reads TGTGCCACCCGAGGGGTTTCTGAAAAACTGTTTTTT. It specifies CATRGVSEKLFF. Drawing the rest from reference TRBV7-9 and TRBJ1-4, the complete variable domain is DTGVSQNPRHKITKRGQNVTFRCDPISEHNRLYWYRQTLGQGPEFLTYFQNEAQLEKSRLLSDRFSAERPKGSFSTLEIQRTEQGDSAMYLCATRGVSEKLFFGSGTQLSVL.

This chain connects TRBV30 to TRBJ2-2; D is possibly TRBD1 or TRBD2 (5 bases each). The V end lost 4 bases, the J end lost 7 bases, and 22 bases lay between the germline ends. CDR3 length equals 16 residues. Germline CDR1 reads GTSNPN; CDR2 reads SVGIG (reference sequence). CDR3 in amino acids: CAWTWGKGSPRGELFF. CDR3 DNA: TGTGCCTGGACGTGGGGGAAGGGCAGCCCACGCGGGGAGCTGTTTTTT.